The 31 T cell receptor beta chains listed next were all sequenced from one sample in a study of OX40 agonist ivuxolimab in advanced cancers. TCRdb's table, derived via immunoSEQ multiplex PCR, lists solely in-frame clones and lacks some. The repertoire consists of about 54,000 clones, with about four fifths occurring once and the leading ten covering about 1.2%. Sequencing used CD4+ or CD8+ T cells sorted from blood, obtained in a trial of the OX40 agonist ivuxolimab. Every receptor here comes from an adult with an advanced solid tumor such as melanoma, head and neck, liver or kidney cancer.

V usage is TRBV4-2 and J usage is TRBJ2-1, with TRBD1 matching over 7 bases. CDR1 and CDR2 from the germline V gene are LGHNA and YNFKEQ. The CDR3 has 12 residues. Trimming took 11 bases from V and 5 from J; bases not matched to a gene: 6. Written as DNA, the CDR3 is TGTGCCGGCCGGACAGGTAACAATGAGCAGTTCTTC. Its protein product is CAGRTGNNEQFF.

The chain links TRBV5-6 to TRBJ1-3; 7 bases are shared with TRBD1. The CDR3 length is 13 residues. The J segment lost 3 bases and the V segment lost 3 bases, leaving 0 bases of the junction unmatched. Germline values: CDR1 SGHDT, CDR2 YYEEEE. CDR3 protein: CASSWDSGNTIYF. The CDR3 DNA reads TGTGCCAGCAGCTGGGACAGTGGAAACACCATATATTTT.

The chain links TRBV6-5 to TRBJ2-7; 9 nucleotides line up with TRBD1. V lost 2 bases to trimming and J lost 3 bases; unmatched junction nucleotides: 2. Germline V lookup: CDR1 MNHEY, CDR2 SVGAGI. The CDR3 is 14 residues long. This CDR3 is CASSYGTGRYEQYF. The DNA for the CDR3 is TGTGCCAGCAGTTACGGGACAGGGCGCTACGAGCAGTACTTC.

This rearrangement joins TRBV7-2 to TRBJ1-2; D possibly corresponds to TRBD1 (5 bases). V shed 5 bases and J shed 0 bases, with 16 bases lying between them. CDR3 length: 16 residues. Germline V lookup: CDR1 SGHTA, CDR2 FQGNSA. In nucleotides, the CDR3 is TGTGCCAGCAGCCCAGACCTGACAGCTGCTAACTATGGCTACACCTTC. It codes for CASSPDLTAANYGYTF.

Regarding this clone: Without the conserved terminal phenylalanine or tryptophan, this CDR3 likely stems from a read error. V is TRBV5-8 and J is TRBJ1-2, with a weak D call TRBD1 (5 bases). CDR1 and CDR2 (germline): SGHTS, YDEGEE. The CDR3 spans 16 residues. Deletions cut 4 bases from V and 5 bases from J, with 21 bases between. CDR3 sequence: CASSADAFQGGYGYTL. The DNA for the CDR3 is TGTGCCAGCAGCGCGGACGCATTTCAGGGCGGATATGGCTACACCCTC.

The CDR3 loop reads CASSPTGIGGYTF. CDR3 in DNA: TGTGCCAGCAGCCCTACAGGGATTGGCGGCTACACCTTC. This chain links TRBV7-2 with TRBJ1-2; a weak D match, TRBD1 (6 bases). The CDR3 length is 13 residues. Per germline, CDR1 SGHTA and CDR2 FQGNSA. V was shortened by 5 bases and J by 8 bases, with 15 bases between the two germline ends.

This rearrangement joins TRBV7-6 to TRBJ1-3; 8 nucleotides agree with TRBD1. The CDR3 is 14 residues long. V shed 4 bases and J 8 bases; nucleotides not matched to a gene: 7. Germline-derived CDR1 and CDR2 are SGHVS and FNYEAQ. CDR3 bases: TGTGCCAGCAGCTCGGCAGGGGGCAGGGACACCATATATTTT. Translation: CASSSAGGRDTIYF. Drawing the rest from reference TRBV7-6 and TRBJ1-3, the complete variable domain is GAGVSQSPRYKVTKRGQDVALRCDPISGHVSLYWYRQALGQGPEFLTYFNYEAQQDKSGLPNDRFSAERPEGSISTLTIQRTEQRDSAMYRCASSSAGGRDTIYFGEGSWLTVV.

This clone was seen once. The rearrangement links TRBV19 to TRBJ2-3, with a possible D match to TRBD1 (5 bases). Germline V gives CDR1 LNHDA, CDR2 SQIVND (reference sequence). Trimming pared 10 bases from V and 2 bases from J, leaving 19 bases between. This CDR3 region has 15 residues. Here the CDR3 DNA reads TGTGCCACCACCCGACAGTACCGATTCACAGATACGCAGTATTTT. Residues: CATTRQYRFTDTQYF.

This sequence joins TRBV23-1 and TRBJ2-3; 9 nucleotides align to TRBD1. TRBV23-1 is designated an ORF whose function remains uncertain. The trim removed 3 bases at V and 6 bases at J, leaving 4 bases unmatched. The CDR3 spans 14 residues. CDR3 sequence (DNA): TGCGCCAGCAGTCAGGGACAGGGTATGGATACGCAGTATTTT. Protein: CASSQGQGMDTQYF.

The V gene is TRBV19, the J gene TRBJ2-5; maybe TRBD2 (6 bases). Trimming pared 3 bases from V and 1 base from J, leaving 12 bases between. Germline lookup yields CDR1 LNHDA and CDR2 SQIVND (reference sequence). This CDR3 contains 15 residues. CDR3 coding DNA: TGTGCCAGTAGTATGGGGGAGGAGCCCCAAGAGACCCAGTACTTC. Its translation: CASSMGEEPQETQYF.

This chain connects TRBV19 to TRBJ2-5, with 10 bases aligning to TRBD2. Germline CDR1 is LNHDA and CDR2 is SQIVND (reference sequence). CDR3 length: 15 residues. The ends lost 11 bases at V and 0 bases at J; junction bases unmatched: 9. The CDR3 is CASRGTSANQETQYF. The CDR3 DNA reads as TGTGCCTCGAGGGGGACTAGCGCCAACCAAGAGACCCAGTACTTC.

J is TRBJ1-1 and V is TRBV9; D remains ambiguous. The CDR3 is 13 residues long. Trimming cost V 3 bases and J 4 bases, with 10 bases left between them. The germline V gene has CDR1 SGDLS and CDR2 YYNGEE. The CDR3 is CASSAPSGTEAFF. In nucleotides, the CDR3 is TGTGCCAGCAGCGCACCCTCAGGCACTGAAGCTTTCTTT.

The V gene is TRBV19, the J gene TRBJ2-1; D unresolved. Germline CDR1 reads LNHDA; CDR2 reads SQIVND (reference sequence). The CDR3 spans 14 residues. V was trimmed by 6 bases and J by 10 bases, leaving 19 bases between them. CDR3 protein: CASSPPLGRREQFF. In DNA form, the CDR3 reads TGTGCCAGTAGCCCCCCCCTAGGGCGAAGGGAGCAGTTCTTC.

This clone was detected only once. The V and J genes are TRBV29-1 and TRBJ2-1; 8 nucleotides line up with TRBD2. The trim removed 6 bases at V and 10 bases at J, leaving 8 bases unmatched. Germline V gene data show CDR1 as SQVTM and CDR2 as ANQGSEA. This CDR3 region has 12 residues. The CDR3 DNA follows: TGCAGCGTCGGAGCGGGAGCTAGGGAGCAGTTCTTC. Amino acids: CSVGAGAREQFF.

The chain combines TRBV9 with TRBJ2-6, with 8 bases identical to TRBD1. V was clipped by 0 bases and J by 1 base; unmatched bases: 3. CDR1 SGDLS and CDR2 YYNGEE come from the germline V gene. The CDR3 consists of 17 residues. CDR3 protein: CASSVGQGASGANVLTF. The CDR3 DNA is TGTGCCAGCAGCGTAGGGCAGGGGGCATCTGGGGCCAACGTCCTGACTTTC. Based on the CDR3 plus reference TRBV9 and TRBJ2-6, the full variable domain is DSGVTQTPKHLITATGQRVTLRCSPRSGDLSVYWYQQSLDQGLQFLIQYYNGEERAKGNILERFSAQQFPDLHSELNLSSLELGDSALYFCASSVGQGASGANVLTFGAGSRLTVL.

In its sample, this clone was seen once. V usage is TRBV5-1 and J usage is TRBJ2-7; 8 positions agree with TRBD1. The J segment lost 7 bases and the V segment lost 1 base, leaving 7 bases of the junction unmatched. This CDR3 has 14 residues. Germline V lookup: CDR1 SGHRS, CDR2 YFSETQ. The CDR3 is CASSLTSTGGEQYF. The CDR3 DNA follows: TGCGCCAGCAGCTTGACGTCTACAGGGGGGGAGCAGTACTTC.

The gene calls are TRBV5-6 and TRBJ1-2; 7 bases are shared with TRBD1. J was trimmed by 2 bases and V by 2 bases; bases with no gene match: 6. In germline, CDR1 is SGHDT, CDR2 YYEEEE. The CDR3 extends over 15 amino acids. The CDR3 DNA sequence: TGTGCCAGCAGCTTCCCGTTACAGGGGAACTATGGCTACACCTTC. This gives the protein CASSFPLQGNYGYTF.

The chain joins TRBV28 to TRBJ1-5; D remains ambiguous. The CDR3 is made up of 12 amino acids. The V gene lost 4 bases and the J gene lost 6 bases, with 7 bases spanning the gap. Germline assignment: CDR1 MDHEN and CDR2 SYDVKM. Here the CDR3 reads CASSWDGQPQHF. In DNA form, the CDR3 reads TGTGCCAGCAGTTGGGATGGTCAGCCCCAGCATTTT.

The rearrangement links TRBV11-2 to TRBJ2-7; D gene unclear. The CDR3 covers 11 residues. Germline CDR1 and CDR2: SGHAT and FQNNGV. V was shortened by 2 bases and J by 5 bases, with 4 bases between the two germline ends. The CDR3 nucleotides are TGTGCCAGCAGCTTAACCCACGAGCAGTACTTC. Amino acid sequence: CASSLTHEQYF.

The chain links TRBV7-2 to TRBJ1-2, with 8 nucleotides matching TRBD1. Looked up from germline, CDR1 is SGHTA and CDR2 is FQGNSA. The CDR3 runs 14 residues. Germline trimming cut 5 bases from V and 5 bases from J; bases unmatched to any gene: 7. The CDR3 nucleotides read TGTGCCAGCAGCACCGGACAGGGAGAATATGGCTACACCTTC. Translation: CASSTGQGEYGYTF.

This clone has a handful of counts. This chain uses TRBV28 with TRBJ2-7; either TRBD1 or TRBD2 may fit D (6 bases each). Looked up from germline, CDR1 is MDHEN and CDR2 is SYDVKM. Trimming pared 7 bases from V and 8 bases from J, leaving 15 bases between. The CDR3 covers 12 residues. The CDR3 DNA reads as TGTGCCAGCACGTTGGAGGGGGGTAAGCAGTACTTC. Its translation: CASTLEGGKQYF.

The V and J genes are TRBV7-2 and TRBJ2-3, with unresolved D. Germline CDR1 is SGHTA and CDR2 is FQGNSA. Trimming cost V 1 base and J 9 bases, with 11 bases left between them. The CDR3 loop spans 13 amino acids. CDR3 loop: CASSLVARPTQYF. The DNA for the CDR3 is TGTGCCAGCAGCTTAGTAGCACGCCCCACGCAGTATTTT.

The chain is built from TRBV7-2 and TRBJ2-7; the D gene is possibly TRBD1 (6 bases). The CDR3 runs 15 residues. The ends were cut back, 0 bases at V and 6 bases at J, with 15 bases in the middle. Germline loops: CDR1 SGHTA, CDR2 FQGNSA. The CDR3 loop is CASSLAPRGSGEQYF. CDR3 coding DNA: TGTGCCAGCAGCTTAGCGCCCAGGGGCTCTGGCGAGCAGTACTTC.

This clone was counted a single time. The rearrangement uses TRBV6-4 and TRBJ1-1; TRBD1 matches at 7 bases. This CDR3 region has 18 residues. Unmatched junction bases numbered 14, after V lost 3 bases and J lost 1 base. Germline values: CDR1 MRHNA, CDR2 SNTAGT. For the CDR3, the DNA is TGTGCCAGCAGTGAAGCATTATACAGGGGTCAGAAGAACACTGAAGCTTTCTTT. Protein product: CASSEALYRGQKNTEAFF.

This rearrangement joins TRBV19 to TRBJ1-5; D unresolved. The V gene's germline CDR1 is LNHDA and CDR2 SQIVND (reference sequence). V dropped 0 bases and J dropped 0 bases, with 9 bases sitting between them. This CDR3 comprises 16 residues. CDR3 nucleotides: TGTGCCAGTAGTATAGATGGAAGCGTTAGCAATCAGCCCCAGCATTTT. Translation: CASSIDGSVSNQPQHF.

The chain links TRBV9 to TRBJ1-1; D not certain. Germline V lookup: CDR1 SGDLS, CDR2 YYNGEE. V lost 2 bases to trimming and J lost 11 bases, with 16 bases between them. This CDR3 is 13 amino acids long. In nucleotides, the CDR3 is TGTGCCAGCAGCGTCCGGACGGAGTCAGAGGCTTTCTTT. As protein: CASSVRTESEAFF.

The chain is built from TRBV19 and TRBJ2-3; 7 nucleotides match TRBD1. The ends lost 8 bases at V and 1 base at J; junction bases unmatched: 9. Per germline, CDR1 LNHDA and CDR2 SQIVND (reference sequence). The CDR3 runs 15 residues. The CDR3 is CASSNRGVGTDTQYF. The CDR3 DNA sequence: TGTGCCAGTTCTAACAGGGGAGTGGGCACAGATACGCAGTATTTT.

The chain is built from TRBV27 and TRBJ1-1, with D unresolved. CDR1 is MNHEY and CDR2 is SMNVEV in the germline V gene (reference sequence). V dropped 6 bases and J dropped 1 base, with 12 bases sitting between them. The length of the CDR3 is 14 residues. CDR3 loop: CASRIADKNTEAFF. Written as DNA, the CDR3 is TGTGCCAGCAGGATTGCCGACAAGAACACTGAAGCTTTCTTT.

The gene calls are TRBV5-4 and TRBJ2-7, with 8 bases that match TRBD2. CDR1 SGHNT and CDR2 YYREEE come from the germline V gene (reference sequence). The CDR3 loop spans 15 amino acids. V lost 3 bases to trimming and J lost 1 base; unmatched junction nucleotides: 6. The CDR3 DNA reads as TGTGCCAGCAGCTCATTTGGGACTAGATCCTACGAGCAGTACTTC. As protein: CASSSFGTRSYEQYF. The whole variable domain, remainder taken from reference TRBV5-4 and TRBJ2-7, is ETGVTQSPTHLIKTRGQQVTLRCSSQSGHNTVSWYQQALGQGPQFIFQYYREEENGRGNFPPRFSGLQFPNYSSELNVNALELDDSALYLCASSSFGTRSYEQYFGPGTRLTVT.

The chain uses TRBV6-6 and TRBJ1-2; 7 bases match TRBD1. The germline gives CDR1 MNHNY, CDR2 SVGAGI (reference sequence). Losses at the gene ends were 0 bases for V and 6 bases for J; bases not matched to a gene: 1. The CDR3 spans 13 residues. This CDR3 is CASSYSTGNGYTF. CDR3 DNA: TGTGCCAGCAGTTACTCGACAGGGAATGGCTACACCTTC.

This clone was recorded a few times. This chain connects TRBV18 to TRBJ2-7, with a possible D match to TRBD1 (5 bases). Per the germline V gene, CDR1 is KGHSH and CDR2 is LQKENI. Trimming removed 2 bases at V and 11 bases at J, with 16 bases between. The CDR3 has 13 amino acids. CDR3 sequence reads: CASSPNEQGDKYF. DNA for the CDR3: TGTGCCAGCTCACCAAACGAGCAGGGCGATAAGTACTTC.